The clone carrying this TCR beta chain was counted once. Its target is unknown. The data derive from a study of shared clonotypes between healthy human individuals. Deep was the level at which the assay was run. Several immunoSEQ plates held equal portions of the genomic DNA taken from each subset. Clones were sequenced by immunoSEQ multiplex PCR, and TCRdb holds only the in-frame ones, with some missing. The data show roughly 500,000 clones, 90% to 96% seen once. Unmatched junction bases numbered 5, after V lost 1 base and J lost 0 bases. Per germline, CDR1 SGHRS and CDR2 YFSETQ. The CDR3 covers 17 residues. General observations from the study: Apart from blood, nothing was sampled; tissue repertoires likely differ.

The sequence came from a woman younger than 45 in good health. The sequenced sample was naive CD4+ T cells sorted from blood. Documented subset: CD45RA+ positively selected. This rearrangement joins TRBV5-1 to TRBJ2-2; TRBD2 matches at 8 bases. The DNA of the CDR3 is TGCGCCAGCAGCTTGTGGGGGACTAGTCCGAACACCGGGGAGCTGTTTTTT. As protein: CASSLWGTSPNTGELFF.